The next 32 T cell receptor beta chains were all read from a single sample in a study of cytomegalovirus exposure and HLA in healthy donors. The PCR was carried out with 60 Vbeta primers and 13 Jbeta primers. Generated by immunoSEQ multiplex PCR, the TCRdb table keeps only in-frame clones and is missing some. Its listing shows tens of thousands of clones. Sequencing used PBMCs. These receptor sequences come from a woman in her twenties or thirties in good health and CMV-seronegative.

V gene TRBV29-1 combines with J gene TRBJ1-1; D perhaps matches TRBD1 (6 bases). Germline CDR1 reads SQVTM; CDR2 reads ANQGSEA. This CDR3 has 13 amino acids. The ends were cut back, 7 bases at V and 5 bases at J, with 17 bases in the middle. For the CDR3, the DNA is TGCAGCGCGCGGGCACAGGGCTTGACTGAAGCTTTCTTT. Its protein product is CSARAQGLTEAFF.

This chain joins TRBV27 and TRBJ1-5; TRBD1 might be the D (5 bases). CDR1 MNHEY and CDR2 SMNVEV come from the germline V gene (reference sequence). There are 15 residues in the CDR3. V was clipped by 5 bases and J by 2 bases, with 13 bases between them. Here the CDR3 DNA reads TGTGCCAGCAGTCCCGGACATTGGGGCAATCAGCCCCAGCATTTT. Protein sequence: CASSPGHWGNQPQHF.

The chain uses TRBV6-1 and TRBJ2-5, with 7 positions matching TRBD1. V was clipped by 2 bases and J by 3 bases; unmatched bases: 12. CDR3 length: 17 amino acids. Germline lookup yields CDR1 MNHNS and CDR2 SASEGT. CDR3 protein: CASSESLTGHFEETQYF. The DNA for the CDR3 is TGTGCCAGCAGTGAAAGTTTGACAGGGCATTTTGAAGAGACCCAGTACTTC.

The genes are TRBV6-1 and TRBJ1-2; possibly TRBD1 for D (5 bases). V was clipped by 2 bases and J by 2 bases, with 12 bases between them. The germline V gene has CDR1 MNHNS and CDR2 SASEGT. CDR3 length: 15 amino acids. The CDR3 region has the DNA TGTGCCAGCAGTGAATTTATGACAGAGAACTATGGCTACACCTTC. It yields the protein CASSEFMTENYGYTF.

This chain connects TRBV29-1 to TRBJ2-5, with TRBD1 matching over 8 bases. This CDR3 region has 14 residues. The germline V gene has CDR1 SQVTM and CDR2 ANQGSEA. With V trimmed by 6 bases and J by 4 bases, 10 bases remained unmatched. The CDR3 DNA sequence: TGCAGCGTGCTCGGACAGGGACGGGGAGAGACCCAGTACTTC. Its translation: CSVLGQGRGETQYF.

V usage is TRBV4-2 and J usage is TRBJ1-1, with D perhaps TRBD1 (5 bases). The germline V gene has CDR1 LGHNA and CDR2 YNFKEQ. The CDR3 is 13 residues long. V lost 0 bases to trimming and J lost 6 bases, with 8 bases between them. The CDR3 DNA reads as TGTGCCAGCAGCCAAGATCGGGGGGCTGAAGCTTTCTTT. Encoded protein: CASSQDRGAEAFF.

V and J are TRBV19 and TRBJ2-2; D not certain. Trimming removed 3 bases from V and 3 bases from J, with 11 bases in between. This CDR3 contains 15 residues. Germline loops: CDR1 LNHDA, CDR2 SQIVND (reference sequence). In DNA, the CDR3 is TGTGCCAGTAGTATGAAGAGTTCTTACACCGGGGAGCTGTTTTTT. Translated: CASSMKSSYTGELFF.

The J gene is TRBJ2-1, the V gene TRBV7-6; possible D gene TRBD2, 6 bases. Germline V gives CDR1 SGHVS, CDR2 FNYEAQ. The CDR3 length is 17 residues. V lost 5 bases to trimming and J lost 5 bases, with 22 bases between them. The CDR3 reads CASSPRVRRARDNEQFF. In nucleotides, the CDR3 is TGTGCCAGCAGCCCCAGGGTTCGGAGGGCCAGGGACAATGAGCAGTTCTTC.

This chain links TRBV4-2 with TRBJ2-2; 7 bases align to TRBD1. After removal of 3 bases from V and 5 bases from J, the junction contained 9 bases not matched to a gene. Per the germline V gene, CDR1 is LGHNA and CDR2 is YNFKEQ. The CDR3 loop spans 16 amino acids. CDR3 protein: CASSHIGTAMTGELFF. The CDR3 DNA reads TGTGCCAGCAGCCACATTGGGACAGCAATGACCGGGGAGCTGTTTTTT.

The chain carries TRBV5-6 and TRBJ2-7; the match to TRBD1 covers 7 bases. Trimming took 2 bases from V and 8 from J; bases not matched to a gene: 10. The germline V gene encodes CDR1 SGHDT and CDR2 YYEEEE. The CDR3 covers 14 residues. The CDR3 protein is CASSFGTAAVKQYF. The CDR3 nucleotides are TGTGCCAGCAGCTTCGGGACAGCAGCCGTGAAGCAGTACTTC.

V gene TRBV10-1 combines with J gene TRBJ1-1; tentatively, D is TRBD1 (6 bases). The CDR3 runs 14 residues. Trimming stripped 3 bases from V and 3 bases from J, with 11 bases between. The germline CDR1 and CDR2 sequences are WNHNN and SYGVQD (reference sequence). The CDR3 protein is CASSEAGVDTEAFF. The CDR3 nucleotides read TGCGCCAGCAGTGAAGCAGGGGTGGACACTGAAGCTTTCTTT.

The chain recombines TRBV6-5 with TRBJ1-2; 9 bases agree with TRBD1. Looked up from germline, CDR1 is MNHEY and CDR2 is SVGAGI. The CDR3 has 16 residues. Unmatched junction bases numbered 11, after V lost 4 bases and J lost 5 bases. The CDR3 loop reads CASSSPGQGGEYGYTF. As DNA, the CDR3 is TGTGCCAGCAGTTCCCCGGGACAGGGAGGGGAATATGGCTACACCTTC.

CDR3 DNA: TGTGCCAGCAGTGACCCATGGGCGGGAGCTTATGAGCAGTTCTTC. Translated: CASSDPWAGAYEQFF. The chain joins TRBV6-1 to TRBJ2-1; 7 nucleotides line up with TRBD2. The CDR3 is 15 residues long. Trimming took 3 bases from V and 8 from J; bases not matched to a gene: 10. The germline V gene has CDR1 MNHNS and CDR2 SASEGT.

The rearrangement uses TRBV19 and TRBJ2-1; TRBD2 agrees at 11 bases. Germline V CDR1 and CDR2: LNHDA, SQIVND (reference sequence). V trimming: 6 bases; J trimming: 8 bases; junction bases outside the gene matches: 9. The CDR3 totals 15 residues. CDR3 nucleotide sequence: TGTGCCAGTAGAACCTCTAGCGGGAGGCGACATGAGCAGTTCTTC. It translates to CASRTSSGRRHEQFF. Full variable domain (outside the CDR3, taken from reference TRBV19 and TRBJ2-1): DGGITQSPKYLFRKEGQNVTLSCEQNLNHDAMYWYRQDPGQGLRLIYYSQIVNDFQKGDIAEGYSVSREKKESFPLTVTSAQKNPTAFYLCASRTSSGRRHEQFFGPGTRLTVL.

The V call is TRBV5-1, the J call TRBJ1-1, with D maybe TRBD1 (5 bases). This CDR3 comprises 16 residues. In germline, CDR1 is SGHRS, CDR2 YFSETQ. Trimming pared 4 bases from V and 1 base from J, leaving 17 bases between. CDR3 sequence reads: CASSAGWSDRNTEAFF. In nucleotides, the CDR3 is TGCGCCAGCAGCGCCGGATGGTCCGACAGGAACACTGAAGCTTTCTTT.

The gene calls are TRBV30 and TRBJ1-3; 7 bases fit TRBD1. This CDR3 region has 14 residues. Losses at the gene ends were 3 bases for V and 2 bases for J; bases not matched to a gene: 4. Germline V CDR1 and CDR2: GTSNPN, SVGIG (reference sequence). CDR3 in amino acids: CAWSGQGAGNTIYF. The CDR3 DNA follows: TGTGCCTGGAGCGGCCAGGGGGCTGGAAACACCATATATTTT.

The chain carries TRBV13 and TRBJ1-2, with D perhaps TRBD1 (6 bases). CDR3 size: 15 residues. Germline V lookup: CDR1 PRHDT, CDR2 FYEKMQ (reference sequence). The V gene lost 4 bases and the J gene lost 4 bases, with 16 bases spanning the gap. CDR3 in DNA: TGTGCCAGCAGCTCCACGGGGGGCGCGTCCTATGGCTACACCTTC. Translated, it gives CASSSTGGASYGYTF.

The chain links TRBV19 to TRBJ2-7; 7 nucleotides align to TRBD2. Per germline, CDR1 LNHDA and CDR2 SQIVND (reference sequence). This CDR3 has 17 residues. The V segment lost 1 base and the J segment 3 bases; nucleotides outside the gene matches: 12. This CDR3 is CASSIGKRASGYYEQYF. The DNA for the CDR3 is TGTGCCAGTAGTATAGGGAAGCGGGCTAGCGGCTACTACGAGCAGTACTTC.

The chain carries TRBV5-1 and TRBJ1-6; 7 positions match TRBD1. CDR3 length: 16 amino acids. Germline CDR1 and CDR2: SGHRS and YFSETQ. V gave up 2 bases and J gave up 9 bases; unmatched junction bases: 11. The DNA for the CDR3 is TGCGCCAGCAGCTTCGCCCCAGGGGGATTGGGTTCACCCCTCCACTTT. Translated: CASSFAPGGLGSPLHF.

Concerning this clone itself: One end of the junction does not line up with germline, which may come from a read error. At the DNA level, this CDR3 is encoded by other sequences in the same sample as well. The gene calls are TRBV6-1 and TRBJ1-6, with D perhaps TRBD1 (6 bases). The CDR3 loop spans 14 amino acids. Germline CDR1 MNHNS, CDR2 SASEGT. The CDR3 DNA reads TGTGCCAGCAGAGCGACAGGAGATAATTCACCCCTACACTTT. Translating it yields CASRATGDNSPLHF.

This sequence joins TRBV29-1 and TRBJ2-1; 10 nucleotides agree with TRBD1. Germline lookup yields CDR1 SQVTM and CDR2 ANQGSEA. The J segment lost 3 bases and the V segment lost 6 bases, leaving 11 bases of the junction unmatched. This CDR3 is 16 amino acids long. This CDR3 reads CSVQGRDRGNYNEQFF. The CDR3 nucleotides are TGCAGCGTCCAGGGCCGGGACAGGGGAAACTACAATGAGCAGTTCTTC.

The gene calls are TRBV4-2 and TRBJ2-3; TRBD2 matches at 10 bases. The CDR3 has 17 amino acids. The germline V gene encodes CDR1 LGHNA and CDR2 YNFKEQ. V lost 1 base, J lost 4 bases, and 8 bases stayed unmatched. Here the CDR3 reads CASSQVGAGGDPDTQYF. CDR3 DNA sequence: TGTGCCAGCAGCCAAGTCGGAGCGGGGGGGGATCCAGATACGCAGTATTTT.

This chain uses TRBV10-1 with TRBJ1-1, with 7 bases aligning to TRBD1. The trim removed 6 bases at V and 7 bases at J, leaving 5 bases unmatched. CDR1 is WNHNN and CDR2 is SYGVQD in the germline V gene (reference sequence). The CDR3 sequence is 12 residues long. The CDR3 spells CASSETGNEAFF. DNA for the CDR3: TGCGCCAGCAGCGAGACAGGGAATGAAGCTTTCTTT.

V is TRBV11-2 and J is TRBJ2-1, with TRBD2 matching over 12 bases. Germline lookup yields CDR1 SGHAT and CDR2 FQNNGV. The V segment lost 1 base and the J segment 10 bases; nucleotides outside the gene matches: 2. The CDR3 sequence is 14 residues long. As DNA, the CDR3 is TGTGCCAGCAGCTTAGGACTAGCGGGAGACGAGCAGTTCTTC. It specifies CASSLGLAGDEQFF.

CDR3 sequence reads: CASGPGQGLHNTEAFF. Written as DNA, the CDR3 is TGTGCCAGCGGACCAGGGCAGGGCCTACATAACACTGAAGCTTTCTTT. The chain couples TRBV18 to TRBJ1-1; D perhaps matches TRBD1 (5 bases). V dropped 8 bases and J dropped 2 bases, with 21 bases sitting between them. Germline V gene lookup returns CDR1 KGHSH and CDR2 LQKENI. CDR3 size: 16 residues.

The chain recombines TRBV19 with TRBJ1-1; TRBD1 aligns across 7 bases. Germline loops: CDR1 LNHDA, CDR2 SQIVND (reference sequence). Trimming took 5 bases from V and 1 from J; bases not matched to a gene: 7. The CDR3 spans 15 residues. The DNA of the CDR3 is TGTGCCAGTAGTCCCCGACAGGGAGCGAACACTGAAGCTTTCTTT. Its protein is CASSPRQGANTEAFF.

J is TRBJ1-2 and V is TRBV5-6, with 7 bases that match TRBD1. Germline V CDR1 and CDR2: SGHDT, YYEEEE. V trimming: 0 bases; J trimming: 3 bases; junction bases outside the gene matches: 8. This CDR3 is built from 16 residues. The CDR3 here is CASSLDRTGDYYGYTF. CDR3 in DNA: TGTGCCAGCAGCTTGGACAGGACAGGCGACTACTATGGCTACACCTTC.

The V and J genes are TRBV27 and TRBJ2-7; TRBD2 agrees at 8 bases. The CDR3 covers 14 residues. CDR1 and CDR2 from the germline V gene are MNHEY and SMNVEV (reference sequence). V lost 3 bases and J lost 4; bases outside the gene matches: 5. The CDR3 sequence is CASSFGTRGYEQYF. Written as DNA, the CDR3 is TGTGCCAGCAGTTTTGGGACTAGGGGTTACGAGCAGTACTTC.

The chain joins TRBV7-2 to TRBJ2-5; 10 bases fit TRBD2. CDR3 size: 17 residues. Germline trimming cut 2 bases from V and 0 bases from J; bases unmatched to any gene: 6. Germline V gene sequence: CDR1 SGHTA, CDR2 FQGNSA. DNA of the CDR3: TGTGCCAGCAGCTTATTTGGGAGCGGGAGGGACCAAGAGACCCAGTACTTC. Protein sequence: CASSLFGSGRDQETQYF.

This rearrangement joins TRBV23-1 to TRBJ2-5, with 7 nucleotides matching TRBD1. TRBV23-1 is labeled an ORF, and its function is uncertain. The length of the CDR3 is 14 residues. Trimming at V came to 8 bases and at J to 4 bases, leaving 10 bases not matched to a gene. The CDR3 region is CASYTPRGRETQYF. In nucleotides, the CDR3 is TGCGCCAGCTACACGCCCAGGGGGAGAGAGACCCAGTACTTC.

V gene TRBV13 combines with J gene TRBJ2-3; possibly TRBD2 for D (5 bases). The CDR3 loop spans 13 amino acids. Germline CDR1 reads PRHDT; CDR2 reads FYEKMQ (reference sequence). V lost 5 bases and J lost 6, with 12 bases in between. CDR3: CASSPRSGDTQYF. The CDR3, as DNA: TGTGCCAGCAGCCCCCGTTCGGGGGATACGCAGTATTTT.

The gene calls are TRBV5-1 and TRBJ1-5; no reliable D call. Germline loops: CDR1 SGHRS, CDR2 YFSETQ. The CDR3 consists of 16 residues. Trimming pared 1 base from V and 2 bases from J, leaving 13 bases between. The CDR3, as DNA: TGCGCCAGCAGCTTGACGAGGGTCGGTGGCAATCAGCCCCAGCATTTT. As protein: CASSLTRVGGNQPQHF.